The TCR beta chain described here comes from a study of shared clonotypes between healthy human individuals (dated by TCRdb to the early 2020s). Regarding the research as a whole: A few men and two women, aged 18 to 49 years, made up the cohort. Different laboratories and diverse techniques were used to prepare libraries and sequence TCR repertoires, to increase sequencing depth and limit assay-specific biases. For each donor, three plates each were used for CD4 naive and CD4 memory, two plates were used for CD8 naive, and one plate was used for CD8 memory. To estimate repertoire size and how much clonotype sharing occurs between individuals, the study deeply sequenced the blood TCR repertoires of several healthy adults. Per donor, leukapheresis produced somewhere between about 0.94 and 9.5 billion PBMCs.

Using the deep immunoSEQ assay, multiplex PCR amplified TCR CDR3 regions from genomic DNA. Genomic DNA extracted from each cell subset was distributed evenly over all wells of several immunoSEQ 96-well plates, and each plate served as one replicate. For sorted subsets, around 0.2 ug of genomic DNA, equivalent to some 30,000 T cell genomes, went into each replicate PCR. Purified libraries were measured with a Qubit 3.0 fluorometer, size-checked on a Bioanalyzer 2100, and measured again with the KAPA Library Quantification kit. A separate single-read 150-cycle Illumina NextSeq 550 flow cell was used to sequence each immunoSEQ 96-well plate. The study's own analysis went as follows. Because only junctional sequences without quality scores were contained in the immunoSEQ output, filtering matching that applied to full-length reads could not be performed. To assign V/J genes and CDR3, sequences were annotated using PyIR, a Python wrapper for IgBLAST v1.9, with IMGT germline references. Reads with weak V/J assignments (E-value above 1e-6), missing CDR3, stop codons, out-of-frame junctions, or ambiguous translated residues were removed. V3J clonotypes were defined by identical inferred V gene, J gene, and CDR3 amino acid sequence. To compute the percentage overlap between repertoires, the number of shared unique clonotypes was divided by the size of the smaller repertoire. Richness of each repertoire was evaluated using RTK rarefaction, the Chao1 estimator, and Recon v2.1 estimates of unobserved clonotypes. OLGA was used to compute generation probabilities for all TCRbeta clonotypes that the gDNA method yielded from several donors. Imported from immuneACCESS, the table was reduced by TCRdb to in-frame sequences with V and J called. These copies leave out some clones; in studies compared against another copy, an unresolved V gene accounts for under half, and the cause of the remainder is not known. V and J calls plus clone size are reproduced from that table; the DNA served to infer D and trimming. The sample profile shows approximately 100,000 clones; around 71% of them were found once. In total, the top ten clones hold approximately 25% of the sample.

Points on this clone: It has no known antigen specificity. Qualities for individual bases were not recorded, and no much larger clone is one base off.

Healthy HIV-negative adults with no recently reported acute infections or vaccinations were included as donors. Every donor was a Caucasian adult residing in Nashville, Tennessee, USA. The CD8 memory samples were a combination of magnetically selected CD45RO+ cells and CCR7-negative CD45RA+ effector memory (TemRA) cells. Blood was collected by leukapheresis, and PBMCs were isolated by Ficoll-Histopaque density gradient centrifugation and then cryopreserved in liquid nitrogen vapor phase. Analytical flow cytometry was used to check the purity and quantity of every magnetically sorted T cell population. Genomic DNA was isolated from each sorted fraction and quantified by UV absorbance on a Nanodrop 2000c. Results and caveats for the whole study, not just this receptor: Even with the large sequencing depth, rarefaction of the sorted-subset datasets indicated that sequencing was incomplete. Sampling was limited to blood, and TCR repertoires in tissue likely differ from TCR repertoires in blood. Naive subsets generally had larger estimated clonotype richness than memory subsets did. About 4.5% of naive CD4, 3.5% of naive CD8, roughly 2.5% of memory CD4, and 0.35% to 0.5% of memory CD8 clonotypes were shared across four donors. The small number of donors limited the genetic and exposure-history diversity represented. Pairwise subsampling led to the expectation that sequencing depth would affect the degree of clonotype sharing among donors. Clonotypes shared by all four sorted-subset donors showed higher generation probabilities than non-shared clonotypes.

The receptor comes from a woman aged 25 to 39 in good health. The source material was memory CD8+ T cells sorted from blood. What the cell subset or site label conveys for this sample: CD45RO+ cells pooled with CCR7-negative TemRA cells.

The DNA sequence is as follows: TGTGCCAGCAGCGTAGCGGGACTCCCAGACAATGAGCAGTTCTTC. This encodes CASSVAGLPDNEQFF. The chain links TRBV9 with TRBJ2-1; D gene: possibly TRBD2, on 6 matching bases. The germline V gene encodes CDR1 SGDLS and CDR2 YYNGEE. CDR3 length: 15 amino acids, cysteine to phenylalanine. Solely the CDR3 DNA is kept, with 45 bases framed from the first base. V was cut back by 0 bases and J by 5 bases, leaving a gap of 12 bases between them.